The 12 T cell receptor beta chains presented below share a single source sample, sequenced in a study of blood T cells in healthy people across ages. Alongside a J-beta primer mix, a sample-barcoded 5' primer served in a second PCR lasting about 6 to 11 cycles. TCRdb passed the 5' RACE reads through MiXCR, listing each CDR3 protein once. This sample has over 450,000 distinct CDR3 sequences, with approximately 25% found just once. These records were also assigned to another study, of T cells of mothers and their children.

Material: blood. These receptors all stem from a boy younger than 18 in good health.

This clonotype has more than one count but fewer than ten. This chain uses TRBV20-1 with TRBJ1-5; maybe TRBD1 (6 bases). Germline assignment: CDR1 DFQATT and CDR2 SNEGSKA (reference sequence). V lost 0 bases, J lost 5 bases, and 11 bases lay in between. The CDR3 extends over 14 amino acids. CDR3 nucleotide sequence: TGCAGTGCTAGAGATCCCAGGGGCGATCAGCCCCAGCATTTT. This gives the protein CSARDPRGDQPQHF.

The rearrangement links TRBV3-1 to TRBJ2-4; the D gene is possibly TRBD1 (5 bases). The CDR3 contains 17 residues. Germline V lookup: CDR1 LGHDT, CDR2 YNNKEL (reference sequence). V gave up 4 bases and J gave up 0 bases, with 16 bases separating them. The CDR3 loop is CASSPRQSQGAKNIQYF. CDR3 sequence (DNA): TGTGCCAGCAGCCCCCGACAGTCTCAGGGAGCCAAAAACATTCAGTACTTC. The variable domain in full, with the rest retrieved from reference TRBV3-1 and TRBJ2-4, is DTAVSQTPKYLVTQMGNDKSIKCEQNLGHDTMYWYKQDSKKFLKIMFSYNNKELIINETVPNRFSPKSPDKAHLNLHINSLELGDSAVYFCASSPRQSQGAKNIQYFGAGTRLSVL.

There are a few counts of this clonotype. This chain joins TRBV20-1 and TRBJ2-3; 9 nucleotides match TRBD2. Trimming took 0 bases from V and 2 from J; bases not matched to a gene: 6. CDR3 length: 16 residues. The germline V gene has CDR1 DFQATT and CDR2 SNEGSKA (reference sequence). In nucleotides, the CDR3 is TGCAGTGCTAGAGATTGGGCGGGAGGGCCCACAGATACGCAGTATTTT. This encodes CSARDWAGGPTDTQYF.

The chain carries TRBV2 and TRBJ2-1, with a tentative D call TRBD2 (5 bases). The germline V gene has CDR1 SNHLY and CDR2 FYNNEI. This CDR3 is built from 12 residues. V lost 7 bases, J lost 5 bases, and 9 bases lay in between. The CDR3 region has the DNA TGTGCCAGCAACGGAGGAAACAATGAGCAGTTCTTC. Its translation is CASNGGNNEQFF.

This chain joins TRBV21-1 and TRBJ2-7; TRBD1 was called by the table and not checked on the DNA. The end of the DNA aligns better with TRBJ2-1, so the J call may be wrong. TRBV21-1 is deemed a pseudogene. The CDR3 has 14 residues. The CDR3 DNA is TGTGCCAGCAGCAAATTGGGCGGGACGAATGAGCAGTTCTTC. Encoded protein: CASSKLGGTNEQFF.

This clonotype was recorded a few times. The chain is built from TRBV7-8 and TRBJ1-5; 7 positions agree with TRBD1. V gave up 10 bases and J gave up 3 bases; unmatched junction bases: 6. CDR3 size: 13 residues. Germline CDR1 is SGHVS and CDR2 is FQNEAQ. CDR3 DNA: TGTGCCACCCAAGGGACAGACAATCAGCCCCAGCATTTT. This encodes CATQGTDNQPQHF.

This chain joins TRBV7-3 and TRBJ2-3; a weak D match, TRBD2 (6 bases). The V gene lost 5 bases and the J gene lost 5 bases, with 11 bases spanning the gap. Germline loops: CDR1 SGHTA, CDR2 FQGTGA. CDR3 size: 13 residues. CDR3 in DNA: TGTGCCAGCAGCCCGGGGGTTCGAGATACGCAGTATTTT. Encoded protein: CASSPGVRDTQYF.

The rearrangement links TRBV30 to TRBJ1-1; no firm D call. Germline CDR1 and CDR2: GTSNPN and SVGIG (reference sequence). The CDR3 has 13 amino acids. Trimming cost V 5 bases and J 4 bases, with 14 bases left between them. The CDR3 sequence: CAWLANWGTEAFF. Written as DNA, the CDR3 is TGTGCCTGGTTGGCGAATTGGGGCACTGAAGCTTTCTTT.

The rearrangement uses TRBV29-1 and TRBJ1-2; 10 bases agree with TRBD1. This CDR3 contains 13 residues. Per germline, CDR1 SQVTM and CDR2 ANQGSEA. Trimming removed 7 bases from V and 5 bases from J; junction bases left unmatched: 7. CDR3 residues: CSGSTGGGYGYTF. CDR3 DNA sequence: TGCAGCGGCTCGACAGGGGGCGGGTATGGCTACACCTTC.

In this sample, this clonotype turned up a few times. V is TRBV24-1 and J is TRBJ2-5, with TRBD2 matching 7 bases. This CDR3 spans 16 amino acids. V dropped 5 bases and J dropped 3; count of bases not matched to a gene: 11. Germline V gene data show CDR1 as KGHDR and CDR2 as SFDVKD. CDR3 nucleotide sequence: TGTGCCACCAGTGGAGCGGGAACAACTTCGGAAGAGACCCAGTACTTC. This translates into CATSGAGTTSEETQYF.

This chain's CDR3 is CASSQLPRLARSATDTQYF. The CDR3 DNA reads as TGCGCCAGCAGCCAACTACCGCGACTAGCGCGATCAGCGACAGATACGCAGTATTTT. The genes are TRBV4-1 and TRBJ2-3; TRBD2 aligns across 8 bases. V was clipped by 2 bases and J by 3 bases; unmatched bases: 16. This CDR3 is 19 amino acids long. Germline V gene lookup returns CDR1 MGHRA and CDR2 YSYEKL.

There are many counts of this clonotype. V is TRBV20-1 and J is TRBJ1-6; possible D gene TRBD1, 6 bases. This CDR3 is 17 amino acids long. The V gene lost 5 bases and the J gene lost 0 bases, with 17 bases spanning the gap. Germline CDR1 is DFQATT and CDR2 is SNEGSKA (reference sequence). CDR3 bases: TGCAGTGCTTTAGACAGGTTTTTGAGCTCCTATAATTCACCCCTCCACTTT. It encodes CSALDRFLSSYNSPLHF.